The clone carrying this T cell receptor (beta chain) appeared a few times. Trimming took 6 bases from V and 7 from J, leaving 15 bases between them. Germline V gene lookup returns CDR1 MDHEN and CDR2 SYDVKM. The CDR3 length is 13 residues. The sample comes from a study of T cell repertoires in cytomegalovirus infection. TCRdb independently ran MiXCR on the reads; one entry per CDR3 protein. The sample shows 680,000 or so distinct CDR3 sequences, approximately 40% of them seen only once. V is TRBV28 and J is TRBJ1-1; no reliable D call. The sequence came from a human donor in good health (CMV status not recorded). Some clones in this sample may be carry-over from other donors' samples. Sequencing input: PBMCs. CDR3 nucleotide sequence: TGTGCCAGCAGCTGGATTGGTAATATTGAAGCTTTCTTT. This encodes CASSWIGNIEAFF.